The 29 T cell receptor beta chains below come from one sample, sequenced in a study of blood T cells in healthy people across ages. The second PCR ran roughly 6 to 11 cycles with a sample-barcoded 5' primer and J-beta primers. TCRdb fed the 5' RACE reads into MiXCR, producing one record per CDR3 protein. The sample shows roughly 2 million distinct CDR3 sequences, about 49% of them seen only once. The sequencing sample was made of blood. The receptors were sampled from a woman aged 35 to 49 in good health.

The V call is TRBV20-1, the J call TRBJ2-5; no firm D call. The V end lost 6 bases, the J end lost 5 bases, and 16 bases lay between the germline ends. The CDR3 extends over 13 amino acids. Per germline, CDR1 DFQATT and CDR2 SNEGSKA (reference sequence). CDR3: CSAYAPVVETQYF. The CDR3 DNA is TGCAGTGCCTATGCCCCGGTTGTGGAGACCCAGTACTTC.

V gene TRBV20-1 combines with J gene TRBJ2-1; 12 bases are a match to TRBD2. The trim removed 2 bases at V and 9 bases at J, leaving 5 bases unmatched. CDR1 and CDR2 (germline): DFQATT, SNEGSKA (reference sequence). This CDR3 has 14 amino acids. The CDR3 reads CSARLAGGPGEQFF. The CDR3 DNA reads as TGCAGTGCTAGACTAGCGGGGGGGCCGGGTGAGCAGTTCTTC.

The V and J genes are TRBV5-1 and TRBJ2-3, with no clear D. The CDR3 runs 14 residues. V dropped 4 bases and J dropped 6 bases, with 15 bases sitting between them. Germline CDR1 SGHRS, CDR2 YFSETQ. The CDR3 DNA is TGCGCCAGCAGCCCTTGGTGGGTACAGGATACGCAGTATTTT. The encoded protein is CASSPWWVQDTQYF.

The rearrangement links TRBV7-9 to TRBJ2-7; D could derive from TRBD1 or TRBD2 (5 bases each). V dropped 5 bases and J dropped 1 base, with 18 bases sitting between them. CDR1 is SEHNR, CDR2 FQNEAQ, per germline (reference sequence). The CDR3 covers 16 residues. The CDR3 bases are TGTGCCAGCAGCGAACGCCGGGACCAACCATCCTACGAGCAGTACTTC. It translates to CASSERRDQPSYEQYF.

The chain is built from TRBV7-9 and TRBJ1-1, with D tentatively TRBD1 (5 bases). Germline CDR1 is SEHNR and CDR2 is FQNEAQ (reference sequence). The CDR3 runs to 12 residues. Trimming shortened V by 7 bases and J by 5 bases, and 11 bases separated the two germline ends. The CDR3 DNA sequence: TGTGCCAGCAAACTGGGGGGGACTGAAGCTTTCTTT. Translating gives CASKLGGTEAFF.

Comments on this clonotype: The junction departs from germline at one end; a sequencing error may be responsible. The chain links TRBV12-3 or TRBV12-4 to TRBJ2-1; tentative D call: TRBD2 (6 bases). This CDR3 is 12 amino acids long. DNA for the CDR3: TGTGCCGGCAGTAGCGGCGCAAATGAGCAGTTCTTC. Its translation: CAGSSGANEQFF.

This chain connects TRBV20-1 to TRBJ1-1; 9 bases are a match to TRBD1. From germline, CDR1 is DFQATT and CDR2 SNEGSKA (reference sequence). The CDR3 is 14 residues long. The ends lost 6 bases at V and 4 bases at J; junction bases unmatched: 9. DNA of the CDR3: TGCAGTGCCCTCGCGGGGACAGGGACCACTGAAGCTTTCTTT. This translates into CSALAGTGTTEAFF.

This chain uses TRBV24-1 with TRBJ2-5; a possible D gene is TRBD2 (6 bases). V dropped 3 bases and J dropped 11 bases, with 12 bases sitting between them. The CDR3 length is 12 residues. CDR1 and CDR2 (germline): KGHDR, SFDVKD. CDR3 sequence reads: CATSDRTGEQYF. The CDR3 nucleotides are TGTGCCACCAGTGATCGGACGGGGGAGCAGTACTTC.

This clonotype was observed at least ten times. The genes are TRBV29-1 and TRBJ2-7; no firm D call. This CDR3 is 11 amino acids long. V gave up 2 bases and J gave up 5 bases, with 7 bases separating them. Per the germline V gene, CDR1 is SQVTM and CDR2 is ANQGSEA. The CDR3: CSVEKGNEQYF. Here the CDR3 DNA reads TGCAGCGTTGAAAAGGGAAACGAGCAGTACTTC.

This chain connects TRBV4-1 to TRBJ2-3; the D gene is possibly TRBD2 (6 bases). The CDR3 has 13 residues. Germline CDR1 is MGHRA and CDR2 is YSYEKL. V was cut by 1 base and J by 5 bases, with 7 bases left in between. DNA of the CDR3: TGCGCCAGCAGCCAAGTAGCGGTAGATACGCAGTATTTT. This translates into CASSQVAVDTQYF.

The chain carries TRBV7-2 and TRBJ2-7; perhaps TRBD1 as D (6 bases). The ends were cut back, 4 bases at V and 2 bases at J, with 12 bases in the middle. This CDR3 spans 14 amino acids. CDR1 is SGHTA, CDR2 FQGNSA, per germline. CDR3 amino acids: CASSYRDGAYEQYF. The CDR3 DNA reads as TGTGCCAGCAGCTACAGGGATGGGGCCTACGAGCAGTACTTC.

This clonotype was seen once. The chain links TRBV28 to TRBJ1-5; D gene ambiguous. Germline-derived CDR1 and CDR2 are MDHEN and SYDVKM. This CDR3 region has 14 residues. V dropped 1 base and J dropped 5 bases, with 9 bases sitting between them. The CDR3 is CASSLSAGDQPQHF. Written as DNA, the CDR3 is TGTGCCAGCAGTTTATCGGCAGGCGATCAGCCCCAGCATTTT.

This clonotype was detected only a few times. The CDR3 loop reads CASSLDAGGGTDTQYF. The CDR3 DNA follows: TGCGCCAGCAGCTTGGATGCGGGTGGCGGCACAGATACGCAGTATTTT. The chain combines TRBV5-1 with TRBJ2-3, with a tentative D call TRBD2 (5 bases). The CDR3 is 16 residues long. Germline CDR1 SGHRS, CDR2 YFSETQ. The germline V and J ends were trimmed by 0 bases and 1 base, with 12 bases remaining between them. The variable domain in full, completed from reference TRBV5-1 and TRBJ2-3, reads KAGVTQTPRYLIKTRGQQVTLSCSPISGHRSVSWYQQTPGQGLQFLFEYFSETQRNKGNFPGRFSGRQFSNSRSEMNVSTLELGDSALYLCASSLDAGGGTDTQYFGPGTRLTVL.

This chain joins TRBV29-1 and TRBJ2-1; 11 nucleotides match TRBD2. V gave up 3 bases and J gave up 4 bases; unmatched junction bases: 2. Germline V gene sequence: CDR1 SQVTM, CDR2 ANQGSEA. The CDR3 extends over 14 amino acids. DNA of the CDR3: TGCAGCGTTGAGCCTAGCGGGGGGTACAATGAGCAGTTCTTC. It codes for CSVEPSGGYNEQFF.

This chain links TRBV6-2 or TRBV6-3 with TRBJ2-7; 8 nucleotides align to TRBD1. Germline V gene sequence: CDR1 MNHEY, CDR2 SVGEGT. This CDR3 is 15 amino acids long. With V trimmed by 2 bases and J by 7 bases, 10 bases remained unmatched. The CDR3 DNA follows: TGTGCCAGCAGTTACAATATGGGGACAGGCGGGGAGCAGTACTTC. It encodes CASSYNMGTGGEQYF.

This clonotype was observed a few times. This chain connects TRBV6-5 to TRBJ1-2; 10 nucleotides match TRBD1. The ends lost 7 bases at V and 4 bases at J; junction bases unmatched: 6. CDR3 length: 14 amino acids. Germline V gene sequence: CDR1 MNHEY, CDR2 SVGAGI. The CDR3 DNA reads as TGTGCCAGCACCACTGGACAGGGGGGCTATGGCTACACCTTC. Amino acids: CASTTGQGGYGYTF.

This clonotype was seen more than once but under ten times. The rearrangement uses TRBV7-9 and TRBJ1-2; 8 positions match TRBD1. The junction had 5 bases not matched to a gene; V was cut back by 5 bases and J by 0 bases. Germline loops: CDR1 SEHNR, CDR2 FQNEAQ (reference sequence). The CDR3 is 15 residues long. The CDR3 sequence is CASSPRGLPNYGYTF. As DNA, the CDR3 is TGTGCCAGCAGCCCCAGGGGGCTCCCTAACTATGGCTACACCTTC.

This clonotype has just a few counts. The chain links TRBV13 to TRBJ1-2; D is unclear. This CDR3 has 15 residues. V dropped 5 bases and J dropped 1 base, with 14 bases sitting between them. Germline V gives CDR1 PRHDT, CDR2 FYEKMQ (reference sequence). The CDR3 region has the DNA TGTGCCAGCAGCGTAGAAAACGGACTTAACTATGGCTACACCTTC. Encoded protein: CASSVENGLNYGYTF.

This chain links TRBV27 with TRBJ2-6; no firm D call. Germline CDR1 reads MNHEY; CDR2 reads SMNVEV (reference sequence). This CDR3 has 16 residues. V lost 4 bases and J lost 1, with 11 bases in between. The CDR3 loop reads CASSSLQTSGANVLTF. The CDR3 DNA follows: TGTGCCAGCAGTTCCCTACAGACATCTGGGGCCAACGTCCTGACTTTC.

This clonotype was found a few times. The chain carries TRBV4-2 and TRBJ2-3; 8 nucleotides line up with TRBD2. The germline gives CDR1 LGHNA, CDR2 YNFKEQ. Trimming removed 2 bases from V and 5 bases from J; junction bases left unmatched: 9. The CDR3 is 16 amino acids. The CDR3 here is CASSQLSGGEGDTQYF. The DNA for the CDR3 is TGTGCCAGCAGCCAACTAAGCGGGGGCGAGGGAGATACGCAGTATTTT.

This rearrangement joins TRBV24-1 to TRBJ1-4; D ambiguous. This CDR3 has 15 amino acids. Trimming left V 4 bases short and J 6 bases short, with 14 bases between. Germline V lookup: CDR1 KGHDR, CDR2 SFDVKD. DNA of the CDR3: TGTGCCACCAGTGACTCCACCGGACCCGATGAAAAACTGTTTTTT. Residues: CATSDSTGPDEKLFF.

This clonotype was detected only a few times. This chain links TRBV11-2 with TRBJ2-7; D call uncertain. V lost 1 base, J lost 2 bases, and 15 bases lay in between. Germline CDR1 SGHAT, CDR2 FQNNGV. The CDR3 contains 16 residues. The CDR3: CASSLGAGGKTYEQYF. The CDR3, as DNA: TGTGCCAGCAGCTTAGGAGCTGGCGGCAAAACCTACGAGCAGTACTTC.

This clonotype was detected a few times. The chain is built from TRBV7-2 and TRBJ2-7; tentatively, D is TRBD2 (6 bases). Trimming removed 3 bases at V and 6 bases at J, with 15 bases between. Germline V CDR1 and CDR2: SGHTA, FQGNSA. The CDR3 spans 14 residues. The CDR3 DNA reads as TGTGCCAGCAGCTTGATATCAGGGACTCCCGAGCAGTACTTC. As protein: CASSLISGTPEQYF.

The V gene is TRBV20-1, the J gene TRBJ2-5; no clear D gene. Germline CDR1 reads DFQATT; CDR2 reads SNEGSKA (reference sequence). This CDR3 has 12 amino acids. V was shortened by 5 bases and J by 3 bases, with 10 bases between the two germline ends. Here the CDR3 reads CSASIGEETQYF. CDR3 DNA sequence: TGCAGTGCTTCGATTGGGGAAGAGACCCAGTACTTC.

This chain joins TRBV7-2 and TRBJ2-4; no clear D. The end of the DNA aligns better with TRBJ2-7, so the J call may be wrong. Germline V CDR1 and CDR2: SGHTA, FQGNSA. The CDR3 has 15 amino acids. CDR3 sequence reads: CASSLEWLTPYEQYF. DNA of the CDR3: TGTGCCAGCAGCTTAGAGTGGTTGACCCCCTACGAGCAGTACTTC.

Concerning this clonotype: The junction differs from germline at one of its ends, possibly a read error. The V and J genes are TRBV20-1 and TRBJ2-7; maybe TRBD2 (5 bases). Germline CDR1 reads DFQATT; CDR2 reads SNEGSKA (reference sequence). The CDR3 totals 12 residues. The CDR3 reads CRARGLSYEQYF. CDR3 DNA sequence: TGCAGGGCTAGAGGACTCTCCTACGAGCAGTACTTC.

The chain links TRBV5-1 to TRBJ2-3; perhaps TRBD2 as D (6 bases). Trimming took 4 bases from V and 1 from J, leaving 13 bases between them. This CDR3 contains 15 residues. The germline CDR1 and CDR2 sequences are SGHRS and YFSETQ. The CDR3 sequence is CASSGGILGTDTQYF. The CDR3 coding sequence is TGCGCCAGCAGCGGAGGGATTTTGGGCACAGATACGCAGTATTTT.

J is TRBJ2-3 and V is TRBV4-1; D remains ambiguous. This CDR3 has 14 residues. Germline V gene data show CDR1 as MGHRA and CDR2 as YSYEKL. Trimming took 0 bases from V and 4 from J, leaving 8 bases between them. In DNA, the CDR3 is TGCGCCAGCAGCCAAGAGACTCGCCCAGATACGCAGTATTTT. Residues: CASSQETRPDTQYF.

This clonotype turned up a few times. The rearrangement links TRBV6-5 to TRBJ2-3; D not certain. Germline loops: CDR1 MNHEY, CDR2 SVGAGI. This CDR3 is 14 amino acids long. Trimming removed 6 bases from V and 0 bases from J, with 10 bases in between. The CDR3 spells CASRADPSTDTQYF. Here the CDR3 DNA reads TGTGCCAGCAGGGCGGACCCTAGCACAGATACGCAGTATTTT.